What follows are 29 T cell receptor beta chains derived from one specimen sequenced in a study of blood T cell repertoires in COVID-19. Some clones are missing from TCRdb's copy, which holds only in-frame ones; the method was immunoSEQ multiplex PCR. Seen here are some 71,000 clones, roughly 88% observed once, and the top ten hold 1.5% to 2.5%. Sequenced material: peripheral blood. These receptors originate from a man aged 30 to 39 with acute or convalescent COVID-19.

The gene calls are TRBV30 and TRBJ1-5; D gene unclear. This CDR3 comprises 13 residues. The V gene's germline CDR1 is GTSNPN and CDR2 SVGIG (reference sequence). Trimming pared 6 bases from V and 2 bases from J, leaving 11 bases between. CDR3 sequence reads: CACGVGGNQPQHF. The DNA of the CDR3 is TGTGCCTGCGGGGTGGGTGGCAATCAGCCCCAGCATTTT.

The J gene is TRBJ1-1, the V gene TRBV11-1, with D possibly TRBD1 on 5 matching bases. Trimming removed 5 bases at V and 5 bases at J, with 15 bases between. CDR1 and CDR2 (germline): SGHAT, FQDESV (reference sequence). This CDR3 is 14 amino acids long. The CDR3 is CASSPRWGGTEAFF. The CDR3, as DNA: TGTGCCAGCAGCCCCCGGTGGGGGGGGACTGAAGCTTTCTTT. The full variable domain, rest sourced from reference TRBV11-1 and TRBJ1-1, is EAEVAQSPRYKITEKSQAVAFWCDPISGHATLYWYRQILGQGPELLVQFQDESVVDDSQLPKDRFSAERLKGVDSTLKIQPAELGDSAMYLCASSPRWGGTEAFFGQGTRLTVV.

The chain links TRBV7-2 to TRBJ1-4, with 8 bases that match TRBD1. Germline lookup yields CDR1 SGHTA and CDR2 FQGNSA. The trim removed 4 bases at V and 7 bases at J, leaving 2 bases unmatched. The CDR3 covers 13 residues. CDR3 amino acids: CASSSQGGEKLFF. The CDR3 DNA sequence: TGTGCCAGCAGCTCACAGGGGGGTGAAAAACTGTTTTTT. The entire variable domain, with the rest obtained from reference TRBV7-2 and TRBJ1-4, is as follows: GAGVSQSPSNKVTEKGKDVELRCDPISGHTALYWYRQSLGQGLEFLIYFQGNSAPDKSGLPSDRFSAERTGGSVSTLTIQRTQQEDSAVYLCASSSQGGEKLFFGSGTQLSVL.

This clone has a single count. The DNA for the CDR3 is TGTGCCAGCAGCCAAGAACAGGGGGAGAACACCGGGGAGCTGTTTTTT. Translated: CASSQEQGENTGELFF. This sequence joins TRBV4-2 and TRBJ2-2; 8 bases fit TRBD1. V was clipped by 0 bases and J by 1 base; unmatched bases: 1. CDR1 is LGHNA and CDR2 is YNFKEQ in the germline V gene. This CDR3 is 16 amino acids long.

This chain uses TRBV6-2 or TRBV6-3 with TRBJ2-1; TRBD2 agrees at 10 bases. The CDR3 is 21 amino acids. V dropped 0 bases and J dropped 5; count of bases not matched to a gene: 19. Germline V gene sequence: CDR1 MNHEY, CDR2 SVGEGT. The CDR3 region is CASSYSGRAGGFSPGHNEQFF. CDR3 DNA: TGTGCCAGCAGTTACTCGGGGAGAGCGGGAGGGTTCTCCCCGGGCCACAATGAGCAGTTCTTC.

The V call is TRBV7-9, the J call TRBJ2-5, with TRBD2 matching 10 bases. J was trimmed by 4 bases and V by 1 base; bases with no gene match: 6. The germline gives CDR1 SEHNR, CDR2 FQNEAQ (reference sequence). The CDR3 has 16 amino acids. The CDR3 nucleotides are TGTGCCAGCAGCTTAGGGGCTAGCGGGGGTAGAGAGACCCAGTACTTC. It is translated as CASSLGASGGRETQYF.

The rearrangement uses TRBV11-2 and TRBJ1-1; 10 bases align to TRBD1. With 5 bases clipped from V and 0 bases from J, the junction kept 3 bases outside the gene matches. CDR1 is SGHAT and CDR2 is FQNNGV in the germline V gene. The CDR3 contains 15 residues. CDR3 sequence: CASSRQGAMNTEAFF. CDR3 nucleotide sequence: TGTGCCAGCAGCCGACAGGGGGCCATGAACACTGAAGCTTTCTTT. The whole variable domain, remainder taken from reference TRBV11-2 and TRBJ1-1, is EAGVAQSPRYKIIEKRQSVAFWCNPISGHATLYWYQQILGQGPKLLIQFQNNGVVDDSQLPKDRFSAERLKGVDSTLKIQPAKLEDSAVYLCASSRQGAMNTEAFFGQGTRLTVV.

This clone is classed as medium-sized. The chain combines TRBV27 with TRBJ2-1, with TRBD1 matching over 7 bases. J lost 0 bases, V lost 4 bases, and 6 bases had no gene match. This CDR3 contains 16 residues. Germline assignment: CDR1 MNHEY and CDR2 SMNVEV (reference sequence). The CDR3 spells CASSSTWDSSYNEQFF. CDR3 nucleotides: TGTGCCAGCAGTTCGACTTGGGACAGCTCCTACAATGAGCAGTTCTTC.

V usage is TRBV19 and J usage is TRBJ1-2; 8 bases align to TRBD1. The junction had 4 bases not matched to a gene; V was cut back by 5 bases and J by 5 bases. Germline lookup yields CDR1 LNHDA and CDR2 SQIVND (reference sequence). This CDR3 is 13 amino acids long. The CDR3 region is CASSVRTGYGYTF. The CDR3 DNA follows: TGTGCCAGTAGTGTCCGGACAGGGTATGGCTACACCTTC.

The chain is built from TRBV7-3 and TRBJ2-1; no reliable D call. The CDR3 loop spans 16 amino acids. V lost 5 bases and J lost 7, with 21 bases in between. The germline gives CDR1 SGHTA, CDR2 FQGTGA. The CDR3 DNA follows: TGTGCCAGCAGCCTAAACCCTGCCGTGTCACTTAATGAGCAGTTCTTC. Encoded protein: CASSLNPAVSLNEQFF.

The V gene is TRBV4-1, the J gene TRBJ1-6; 9 bases fit TRBD1. CDR1 is MGHRA, CDR2 YSYEKL, per germline. The V and J ends lost 3 bases and 10 bases, in that order; junction bases with no gene match: 4. CDR3 length equals 14 residues. The CDR3 bases are TGCGCCAGCAGCCAGGACAGGGGCCGATCACCCCTCCACTTT. Its protein product is CASSQDRGRSPLHF.

This rearrangement joins TRBV20-1 to TRBJ2-1; perhaps TRBD1 as D (6 bases). Per the germline V gene, CDR1 is DFQATT and CDR2 is SNEGSKA (reference sequence). V was shortened by 3 bases and J by 8 bases, with 17 bases between the two germline ends. The CDR3 is made up of 14 amino acids. The CDR3 reads CSASVTGPRDEQFF. CDR3 bases: TGCAGTGCTAGTGTGACAGGCCCAAGGGATGAGCAGTTCTTC.

This chain uses TRBV7-9 with TRBJ1-1; 7 bases agree with TRBD1. Germline values: CDR1 SEHNR, CDR2 FQNEAQ (reference sequence). With 3 bases clipped from V and 10 bases from J, the junction kept 5 bases outside the gene matches. The CDR3 is 12 residues long. The CDR3 DNA is TGTGCCAGCAGCTTCAAGGACAGGAGAGCTTTCTTT. Amino acids: CASSFKDRRAFF. The variable domain in full, with the rest retrieved from reference TRBV7-9 and TRBJ1-1, is DTGVSQNPRHKITKRGQNVTFRCDPISEHNRLYWYRQTLGQGPEFLTYFQNEAQLEKSRLLSDRFSAERPKGSFSTLEIQRTEQGDSAMYLCASSFKDRRAFFGQGTRLTVV.

This chain's CDR3 is CATTEPRTPIDSPLHF. The CDR3 DNA sequence: TGTGCCACCACCGAGCCCCGAACCCCAATCGATTCACCCCTCCACTTT. This chain links TRBV24-1 with TRBJ1-6; no clear D. The CDR3 is made up of 16 amino acids. Germline CDR1 KGHDR, CDR2 SFDVKD. Between the trimmed V and J ends, which lost 8 bases and 8 bases, there was a span of 21 bases.

This clone was observed at least ten times. The V call is TRBV4-2, the J call TRBJ2-3, with D unclear. Germline CDR1 LGHNA, CDR2 YNFKEQ. This CDR3 has 12 residues. V lost 4 bases and J 2 bases, leaving 4 bases between the germline ends. CDR3 sequence: CASSLNTDTQYF. Written as DNA, the CDR3 is TGTGCCAGCAGCCTAAACACAGATACGCAGTATTTT.

V gene TRBV5-1 combines with J gene TRBJ2-2, with TRBD1 matching over 10 bases. The CDR3 totals 14 residues. With 5 bases clipped from V and 3 bases from J, the junction kept 1 base outside the gene matches. CDR1 is SGHRS, CDR2 YFSETQ, per germline. CDR3 protein: CASRGQGYTGELFF. The CDR3 DNA is TGCGCCAGCAGGGGACAGGGGTACACCGGGGAGCTGTTTTTT.

The J gene is TRBJ2-5, the V gene TRBV11-3, with a tentative D call TRBD1 (5 bases). This CDR3 comprises 13 residues. V lost 6 bases, J lost 4 bases, and 12 bases lay in between. The germline V gene has CDR1 SGHNT and CDR2 YENEEA. The CDR3 loop is CASSLGQGETQYF. The CDR3 region has the DNA TGTGCCAGCAGTCTGGGGCAGGGAGAGACCCAGTACTTC.

The rearrangement uses TRBV27 and TRBJ1-5; the match to TRBD1 covers 10 bases. Looked up from germline, CDR1 is MNHEY and CDR2 is SMNVEV (reference sequence). V shed 8 bases and J 3 bases; nucleotides not matched to a gene: 4. The CDR3 runs 14 residues. This chain's CDR3 is CASPDRGYNQPQHF. The DNA for the CDR3 is TGTGCCAGCCCGGACAGGGGGTACAATCAGCCCCAGCATTTT.

V is TRBV12-3 or TRBV12-4 and J is TRBJ2-7; D is uncertain. Trimming stripped 4 bases from V and 13 bases from J, with 17 bases between. The CDR3 length is 12 residues. CDR3 residues: CASSSNLKEYYV. The CDR3 bases are TGTGCCAGCAGTTCCAACCTCAAGGAGTATTACGTC.

The chain links TRBV20-1 to TRBJ2-1, with a tentative D call TRBD2 (5 bases). Trimming left V 5 bases short and J 8 bases short, with 10 bases between. This CDR3 is 11 amino acids long. CDR1 and CDR2 (germline): DFQATT, SNEGSKA (reference sequence). The CDR3 region is CSAGSRDEQFF. The CDR3 nucleotides read TGCAGTGCTGGGAGTAGAGATGAGCAGTTCTTC.

The chain joins TRBV19 to TRBJ2-3, with TRBD2 matching over 8 bases. The V gene's germline CDR1 is LNHDA and CDR2 SQIVND (reference sequence). V lost 5 bases to trimming and J lost 4 bases; unmatched junction nucleotides: 8. This CDR3 is 15 amino acids long. The CDR3 loop reads CASSPATGGADTQYF. DNA for the CDR3: TGTGCCAGTAGTCCTGCGACCGGGGGGGCAGATACGCAGTATTTT. The full variable domain, with the rest looked up from reference TRBV19 and TRBJ2-3, is DGGITQSPKYLFRKEGQNVTLSCEQNLNHDAMYWYRQDPGQGLRLIYYSQIVNDFQKGDIAEGYSVSREKKESFPLTVTSAQKNPTAFYLCASSPATGGADTQYFGPGTRLTVL.

The rearrangement joins TRBV19 to TRBJ1-2; no reliable D call. This CDR3 has 14 residues. The germline V gene encodes CDR1 LNHDA and CDR2 SQIVND (reference sequence). Trimming shortened V by 6 bases and J by 4 bases, and 15 bases separated the two germline ends. The CDR3 region is CASSTVLAGYGYTF. In nucleotides, the CDR3 is TGTGCCAGTAGCACCGTTTTGGCTGGCTATGGCTACACCTTC.

The chain is built from TRBV27 and TRBJ1-2, with 7 bases fitting TRBD1. Germline CDR1 reads MNHEY; CDR2 reads SMNVEV (reference sequence). V shed 5 bases, J shed 7 bases, and the junction held 10 bases outside the gene matches. This CDR3 has 14 residues. Written as DNA, the CDR3 is TGTGCCAGCAGTCCTACAGGGGTTGTCGGTGGCTACACCTTC. Amino acids: CASSPTGVVGGYTF.

This chain joins TRBV27 and TRBJ2-2, with 9 bases identical to TRBD1. The V gene end was trimmed by 5 bases and the J gene end by 1 base; junction bases not matched to a gene: 5. Germline V gene sequence: CDR1 MNHEY, CDR2 SMNVEV (reference sequence). This CDR3 is 16 amino acids long. The CDR3 reads CASSRRDRVNTGELFF. In DNA, the CDR3 is TGTGCCAGCAGTAGACGGGACAGGGTGAACACCGGGGAGCTGTTTTTT.

The rearrangement uses TRBV5-4 and TRBJ2-5; D perhaps matches TRBD1 (5 bases). V was trimmed by 4 bases and J by 2 bases, leaving 18 bases between them. Germline values: CDR1 SGHNT, CDR2 YYREEE (reference sequence). This CDR3 has 16 amino acids. The CDR3 DNA sequence: TGTGCCAGCAGCCGTGGGGCGGCCGCGAATCAAGAGACCCAGTACTTC. It yields the protein CASSRGAAANQETQYF.

The V call is TRBV11-2, the J call TRBJ1-3; 7 nucleotides line up with TRBD1. Germline loops: CDR1 SGHAT, CDR2 FQNNGV. The CDR3 is 16 residues long. Unmatched junction bases numbered 7, after V lost 5 bases and J lost 0 bases. The CDR3 spells CASSPKTGFSGNTIYF. CDR3 sequence (DNA): TGTGCCAGCAGCCCAAAGACAGGGTTCTCTGGAAACACCATATATTTT. Based on the CDR3 plus reference TRBV11-2 and TRBJ1-3, the full variable domain is EAGVAQSPRYKIIEKRQSVAFWCNPISGHATLYWYQQILGQGPKLLIQFQNNGVVDDSQLPKDRFSAERLKGVDSTLKIQPAKLEDSAVYLCASSPKTGFSGNTIYFGEGSWLTVV.

This sequence joins TRBV6-1 and TRBJ2-7; weak D call: TRBD2 (6 bases). V gave up 2 bases and J gave up 3 bases, with 14 bases separating them. The CDR3 length is 15 residues. The germline V gene has CDR1 MNHNS and CDR2 SASEGT. CDR3 bases: TGTGCCAGCAGTGAACAGGACGGAGGGCTCTACGAGCAGTACTTC. Translating it yields CASSEQDGGLYEQYF.

The genes are TRBV6-1 and TRBJ2-1; TRBD2 matches 9 bases. The germline V gene has CDR1 MNHNS and CDR2 SASEGT. V shed 4 bases and J 8 bases; nucleotides not matched to a gene: 15. This CDR3 spans 17 amino acids. This chain's CDR3 is CASSVRTLAGSLDEQFF. DNA for the CDR3: TGTGCCAGCAGTGTCCGCACTCTAGCGGGGTCACTGGATGAGCAGTTCTTC.

The chain employs TRBV12-5 and TRBJ2-1, with unresolved D. Germline CDR1 LGHNT, CDR2 FRNRAP. This CDR3 has 13 residues. With 3 bases removed from V and 5 bases from J, the gap between germline ends came to 8 bases. The CDR3 DNA follows: TGTGCTAGTGGTTTTCAGACTCACAATGAGCAGTTCTTC. It codes for CASGFQTHNEQFF.